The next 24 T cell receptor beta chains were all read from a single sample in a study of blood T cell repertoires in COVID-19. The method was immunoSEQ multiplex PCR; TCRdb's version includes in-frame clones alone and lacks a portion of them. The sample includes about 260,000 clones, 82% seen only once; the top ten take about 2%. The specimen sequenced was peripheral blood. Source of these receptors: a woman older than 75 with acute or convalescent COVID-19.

CDR3 coding DNA: TGTGCCAGCTCACCCGGACTAGTCCGAAACACCGGGGAGCTGTTTTTT. Translated, it gives CASSPGLVRNTGELFF. The chain combines TRBV18 with TRBJ2-2, with TRBD2 identical over 7 bases. Germline-derived CDR1 and CDR2 are KGHSH and LQKENI. The junction had 6 bases not matched to a gene; V was cut back by 3 bases and J by 2 bases. There are 16 residues in the CDR3.

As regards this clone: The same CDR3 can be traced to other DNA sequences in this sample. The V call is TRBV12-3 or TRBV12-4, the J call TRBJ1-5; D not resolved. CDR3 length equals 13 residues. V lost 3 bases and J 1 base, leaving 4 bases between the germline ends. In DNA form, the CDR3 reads TGTGCCAGCAGTTTTCGGAGCAATCAGCCCCAGCATTTT. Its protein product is CASSFRSNQPQHF.

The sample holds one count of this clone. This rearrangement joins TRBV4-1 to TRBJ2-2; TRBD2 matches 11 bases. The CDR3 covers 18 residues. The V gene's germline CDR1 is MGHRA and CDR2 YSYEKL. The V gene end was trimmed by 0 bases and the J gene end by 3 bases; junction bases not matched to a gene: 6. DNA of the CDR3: TGCGCCAGCAGCCAAGACTGGACTAGCGGGTTATACACCGGGGAGCTGTTTTTT. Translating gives CASSQDWTSGLYTGELFF.

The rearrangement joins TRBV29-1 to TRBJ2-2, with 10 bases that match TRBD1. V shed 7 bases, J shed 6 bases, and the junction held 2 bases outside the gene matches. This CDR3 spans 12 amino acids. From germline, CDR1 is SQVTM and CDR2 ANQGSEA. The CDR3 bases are TGCAGCGGGGACAGGGGAGCCGGGGAGCTGTTTTTT. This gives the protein CSGDRGAGELFF.

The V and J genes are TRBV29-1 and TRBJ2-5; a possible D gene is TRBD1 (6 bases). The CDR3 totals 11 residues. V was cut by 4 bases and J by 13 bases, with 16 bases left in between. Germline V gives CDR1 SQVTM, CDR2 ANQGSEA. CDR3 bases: TGCAGCGTTGGCGACATGACAGGCCGGTACTTC. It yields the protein CSVGDMTGRYF.

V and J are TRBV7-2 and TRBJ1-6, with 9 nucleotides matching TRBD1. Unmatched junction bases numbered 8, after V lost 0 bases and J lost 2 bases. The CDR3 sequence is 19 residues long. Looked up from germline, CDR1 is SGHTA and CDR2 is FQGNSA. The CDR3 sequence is CASSLALHRGLTYNSPLHF. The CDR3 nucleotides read TGTGCCAGCAGCTTAGCTTTACACAGGGGGCTCACCTATAATTCACCCCTCCACTTT.

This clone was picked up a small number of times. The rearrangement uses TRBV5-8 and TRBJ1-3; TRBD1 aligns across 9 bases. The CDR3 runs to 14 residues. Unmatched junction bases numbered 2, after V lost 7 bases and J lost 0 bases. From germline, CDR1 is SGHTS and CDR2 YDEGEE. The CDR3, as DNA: TGTGCCAGCTACAGGGGGCTCTCTGGAAACACCATATATTTT. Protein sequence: CASYRGLSGNTIYF.

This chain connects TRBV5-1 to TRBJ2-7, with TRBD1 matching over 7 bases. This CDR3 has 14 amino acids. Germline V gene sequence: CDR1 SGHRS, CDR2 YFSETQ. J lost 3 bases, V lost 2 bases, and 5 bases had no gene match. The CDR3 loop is CASSFIPGGYEQYF. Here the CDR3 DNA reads TGCGCCAGCAGCTTTATACCAGGGGGCTACGAGCAGTACTTC.

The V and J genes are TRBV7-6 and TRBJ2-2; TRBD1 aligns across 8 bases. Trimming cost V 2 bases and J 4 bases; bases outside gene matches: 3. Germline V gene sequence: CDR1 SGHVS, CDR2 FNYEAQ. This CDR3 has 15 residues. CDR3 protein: CASSLPDRATGELFF. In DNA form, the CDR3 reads TGTGCCAGCAGCTTACCGGACAGGGCCACCGGGGAGCTGTTTTTT.

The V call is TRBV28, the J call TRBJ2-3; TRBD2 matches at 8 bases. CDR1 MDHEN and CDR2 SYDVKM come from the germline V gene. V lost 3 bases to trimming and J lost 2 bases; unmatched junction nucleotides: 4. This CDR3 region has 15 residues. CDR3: CASSFASGPTDTQYF. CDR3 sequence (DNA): TGTGCCAGCAGTTTCGCTAGCGGGCCCACAGATACGCAGTATTTT.

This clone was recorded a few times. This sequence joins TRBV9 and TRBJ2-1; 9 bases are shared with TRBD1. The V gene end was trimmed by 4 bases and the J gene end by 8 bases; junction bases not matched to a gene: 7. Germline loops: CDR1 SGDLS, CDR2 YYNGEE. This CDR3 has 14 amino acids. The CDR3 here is CASSHRGLTDEQFF. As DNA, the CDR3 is TGTGCCAGCAGCCACAGGGGGCTAACAGATGAGCAGTTCTTC.

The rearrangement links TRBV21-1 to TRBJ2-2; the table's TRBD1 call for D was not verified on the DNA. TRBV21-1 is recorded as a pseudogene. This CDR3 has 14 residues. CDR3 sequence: CASSTVANTGELFF. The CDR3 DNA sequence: TGTGCCAGCAGTACAGTCGCGAACACCGGGGAGCTGTTTTTT.

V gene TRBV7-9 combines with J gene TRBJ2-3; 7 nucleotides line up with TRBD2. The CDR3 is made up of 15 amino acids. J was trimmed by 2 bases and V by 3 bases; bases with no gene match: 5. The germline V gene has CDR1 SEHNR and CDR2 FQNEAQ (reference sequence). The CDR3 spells CASSLGRGYTDTQYF. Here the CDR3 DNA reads TGTGCCAGCAGCTTGGGGCGGGGGTACACAGATACGCAGTATTTT.

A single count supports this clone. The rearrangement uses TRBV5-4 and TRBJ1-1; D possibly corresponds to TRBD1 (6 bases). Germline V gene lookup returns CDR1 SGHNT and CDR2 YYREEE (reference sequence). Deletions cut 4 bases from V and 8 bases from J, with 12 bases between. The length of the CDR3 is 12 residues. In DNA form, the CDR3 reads TGTGCCAGCAGCCGCGGACAGCAAGAAGCTTTCTTT. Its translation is CASSRGQQEAFF. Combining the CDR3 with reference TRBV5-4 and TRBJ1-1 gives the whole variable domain ETGVTQSPTHLIKTRGQQVTLRCSSQSGHNTVSWYQQALGQGPQFIFQYYREEENGRGNFPPRFSGLQFPNYSSELNVNALELDDSALYLCASSRGQQEAFFGQGTRLTVV.

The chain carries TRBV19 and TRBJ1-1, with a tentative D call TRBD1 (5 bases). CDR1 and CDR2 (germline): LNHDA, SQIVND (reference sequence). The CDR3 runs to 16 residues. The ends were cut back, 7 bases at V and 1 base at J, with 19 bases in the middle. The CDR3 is CASMLTPPGWNTEAFF. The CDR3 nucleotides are TGTGCCAGTATGTTAACTCCCCCAGGGTGGAACACTGAAGCTTTCTTT.

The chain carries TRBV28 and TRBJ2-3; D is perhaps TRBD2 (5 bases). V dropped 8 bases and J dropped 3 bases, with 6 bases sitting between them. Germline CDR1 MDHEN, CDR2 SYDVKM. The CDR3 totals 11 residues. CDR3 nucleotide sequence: TGTGCCAGCCGGAGGACAGATACGCAGTATTTT. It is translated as CASRRTDTQYF.

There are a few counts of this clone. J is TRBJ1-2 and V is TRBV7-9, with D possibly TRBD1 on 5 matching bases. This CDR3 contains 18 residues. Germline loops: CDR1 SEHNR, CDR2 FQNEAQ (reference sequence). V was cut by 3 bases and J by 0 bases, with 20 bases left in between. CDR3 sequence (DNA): TGTGCCAGCAGCTTGGTTGGAGGCGGGGCGGCCTCTAACTATGGCTACACCTTC. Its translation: CASSLVGGGAASNYGYTF.

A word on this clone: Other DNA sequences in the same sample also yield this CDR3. CDR3 region: CASSPGTGSYEQYF. The CDR3 DNA sequence: TGTGCCAGCTCGCCCGGGACAGGTTCCTACGAGCAGTACTTC. The gene calls are TRBV18 and TRBJ2-7, with TRBD1 matching 8 bases. Germline CDR1 KGHSH, CDR2 LQKENI. CDR3 size: 14 residues. V lost 6 bases, J lost 1 base, and 5 bases stayed unmatched.

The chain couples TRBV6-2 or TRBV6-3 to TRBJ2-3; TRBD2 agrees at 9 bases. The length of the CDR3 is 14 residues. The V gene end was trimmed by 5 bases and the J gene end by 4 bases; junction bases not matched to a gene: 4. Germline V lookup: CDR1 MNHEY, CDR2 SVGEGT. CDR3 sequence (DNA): TGTGCCAGCAGTGGCGGGGGGGCCGCAGATACGCAGTATTTT. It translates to CASSGGGAADTQYF.

The CDR3 region has the DNA TGTGCCAGCAGCCTCGGACAGGGGAGAGAGACCCAGTACTTC. This sequence encodes CASSLGQGRETQYF. The J gene is TRBJ2-5, the V gene TRBV3-1 (or the pseudogene TRBV3-2); TRBD1 matches 9 bases. Germline-derived CDR1 and CDR2 are LGHDT and YNNKEL (reference sequence). Losses at the gene ends were 4 bases for V and 4 bases for J; bases not matched to a gene: 4. This CDR3 has 14 amino acids.

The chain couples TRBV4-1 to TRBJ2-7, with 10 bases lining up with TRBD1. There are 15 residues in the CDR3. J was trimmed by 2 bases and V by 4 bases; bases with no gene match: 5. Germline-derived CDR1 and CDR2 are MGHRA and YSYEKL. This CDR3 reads CASSRGTGDTYEQYF. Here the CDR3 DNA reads TGCGCCAGCAGCCGGGGGACAGGGGACACCTACGAGCAGTACTTC.

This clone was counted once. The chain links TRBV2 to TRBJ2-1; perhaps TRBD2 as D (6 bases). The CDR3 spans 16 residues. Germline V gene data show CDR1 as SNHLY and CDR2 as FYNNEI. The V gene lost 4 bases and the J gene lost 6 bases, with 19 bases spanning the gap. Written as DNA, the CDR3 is TGTGCCAGCAGTGGTACTAGCAGTCGCTACCGCAATGAGCAGTTCTTC. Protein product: CASSGTSSRYRNEQFF.

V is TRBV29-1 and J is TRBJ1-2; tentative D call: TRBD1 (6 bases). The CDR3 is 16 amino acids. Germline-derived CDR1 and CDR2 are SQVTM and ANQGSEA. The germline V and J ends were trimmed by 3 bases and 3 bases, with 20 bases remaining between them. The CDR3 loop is CSVDMRGRVEDYGYTF. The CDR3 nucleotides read TGCAGCGTTGATATGCGGGGGCGTGTAGAGGACTATGGCTACACCTTC.

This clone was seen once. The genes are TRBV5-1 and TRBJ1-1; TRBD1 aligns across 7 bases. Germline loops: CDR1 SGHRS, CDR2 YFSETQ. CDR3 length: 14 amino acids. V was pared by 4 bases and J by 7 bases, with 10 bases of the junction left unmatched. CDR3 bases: TGCGCCAGCAGCCCCTCAGGGGGGCAAGTTGAAGCTTTCTTT. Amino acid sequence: CASSPSGGQVEAFF.